Listed below are T cell receptor beta chains from one sample, sequenced in a study of T-cell reconstitution after alpha-beta-depleted transplantation in children. Each CDR3 protein gets one entry after TCRdb re-called the PCR reads with MiXCR. Of some 350,000 distinct CDR3 sequences in the sample, around 15% were seen once. The specimen was PBMCs, mostly from graft donor cells, collected 360 days after TCRalphabeta/CD19-depleted stem cell transplant. These receptors all come from a male patient aged 2 to 10 who had a stem cell transplant for acute lymphoblastic leukemia, so the T cells may come from the graft donor. The CDR3 runs from the conserved cysteine through the conserved F or W. D genes are given only for firm matches. Rows may omit the clone size; those that give it use once, few, many or a size class.

v_call	d_call	clone_size	j_call	cdr3_aa	cdr3_nt
TRBV4-1	NA	NA	TRBJ1-2	CASSQDGGGVYGYTF	TGCGCCAGCAGCCAAGATGGGGGGGGAGTCTATGGCTACACCTTC
TRBV29-1	NA	NA	TRBJ2-1	CSVGRYEQFF	TGCAGCGTTGGGCGGTATGAGCAGTTCTTC
TRBV4-3	NA	NA	TRBJ1-2	CASSHLLGRVNYGYTF	TGCGCCAGCAGCCACTTACTGGGCAGAGTTAACTATGGCTACACCTTC
TRBV29-1	NA	NA	TRBJ2-2	CSVGKEGNTGELFF	TGCAGCGTAGGGAAGGAGGGGAACACCGGGGAGCTGTTTTTT
TRBV28	NA	NA	TRBJ2-7	CASSSVVPKRSPYEQYF	TGTGCCAGCAGTAGTGTGGTGCCTAAGCGAAGCCCCTACGAGCAGTACTTC
TRBV5-1	NA	many	TRBJ1-1	CASSLGASLNTEAFF	TGCGCCAGCAGCTTGGGGGCTTCGTTGAACACTGAAGCTTTCTTT
TRBV2	NA	NA	TRBJ2-7	CASSAPGSGVYEQYF	TGTGCCAGCAGTGCCCCCGGGTCCGGCGTATACGAGCAGTACTTC
TRBV28	NA	many	TRBJ1-2	CASSLPTRQLYGYTF	TGTGCCAGCAGTCTTCCAACTAGACAGCTCTATGGCTACACCTTC
TRBV18	NA	NA	TRBJ2-7	CASSPIYQSYEQYF	TGTGCCAGCTCACCAATTTATCAGTCCTACGAGCAGTACTTC
TRBV29-1	NA	few	TRBJ2-2	CSVEGGGTGELFF	TGCAGCGTTGAGGGGGGAGGCACCGGGGAGCTGTTTTTT
TRBV11-2	NA	NA	TRBJ1-1	CASSWRGEREDRGTEAFF	TGTGCCAGCAGCTGGAGAGGGGAGAGAGAGGATCGTGGCACTGAAGCTTTCTTT
TRBV7-6	NA	NA	TRBJ2-1	CASSLIELGSYNEQFF	TGTGCCAGCAGCTTAATCGAGTTAGGGTCCTACAATGAGCAGTTCTTC
TRBV20-1	TRBD1	NA	TRBJ2-3	CSAKVRGQDTQYF	TGCAGCGCTAAGGTCAGGGGGCAGGATACGCAGTATTTT
TRBV7-9	NA	few	TRBJ2-1	CASSLLPGGSYNEQFF	TGTGCCAGCAGCCTACTACCCGGAGGCTCCTACAATGAGCAGTTCTTC
TRBV7-7	TRBD2	few	TRBJ2-7	CASSLMASGTYEQYF	TGTGCTAGCAGCTTAATGGCTAGCGGGACCTACGAGCAGTACTTC
TRBV10-3	TRBD1	few	TRBJ2-3	CAISGTGGTDTQYF	TGTGCCATCAGCGGGACAGGGGGGACAGATACGCAGTATTTT
TRBV25-1	TRBD1	few	TRBJ1-5	CASGTGALGPQHF	TGTGCCAGCGGGACAGGGGCCCTCGGGCCCCAGCATTTT
TRBV7-6	TRBD1	NA	TRBJ2-7	CASSLGDSMVYEQYF	TGTGCCAGCAGCTTAGGGGACAGTATGGTCTACGAGCAGTACTTC
TRBV29-1	TRBD1	few	TRBJ2-7	CSVVQGESYEQYF	TGCAGCGTTGTACAGGGGGAGTCCTACGAGCAGTACTTC
TRBV4-3	NA	NA	TRBJ1-5	CASSQEGLGGPQHF	TGCGCCAGCAGCCAAGAGGGGCTTGGTGGGCCCCAGCATTTT
TRBV10-2	NA	NA	TRBJ2-7	CASSGPLGEIYEQYF	TGCGCCAGCAGTGGGCCCCTGGGGGAGATCTACGAGCAGTACTTC
TRBV15	NA	many	TRBJ2-5	CATGGGSKETQYF	TGTGCCACCGGGGGCGGGAGTAAAGAGACCCAGTACTTC
TRBV20-1	NA	NA	TRBJ2-1	CSPRGDQQFF	TGCAGTCCCCGGGGAGACCAGCAGTTCTTC
TRBV6-2/TRBV6-3	TRBD1	many	TRBJ2-7	CASRQPGQASYEQYF	TGTGCCAGCAGACAACCGGGACAGGCCTCCTACGAGCAGTACTTC
TRBV9	NA	many	TRBJ2-1	CASSVEWNPYNEQFF	TGTGCCAGCAGCGTAGAATGGAACCCCTACAATGAGCAGTTCTTC
TRBV5-1	TRBD1	few	TRBJ2-7	CASSSRTGTTYEQYF	TGCGCCAGCAGCTCCAGGACAGGTACAACCTACGAGCAGTACTTC
TRBV28	TRBD1	few	TRBJ2-7	CASSEPGQDYEQYF	TGTGCCAGCAGTGAACCGGGACAGGATTACGAGCAGTACTTC
TRBV2	TRBD1	NA	TRBJ1-4	CASSVGQGIPQLFF	TGTGCCAGCAGTGTGGGACAGGGTATTCCCCAACTGTTTTTT
TRBV6-1	NA	few	TRBJ1-5	CASSLQVHSTQHF	TGTGCCAGCAGTCTCCAGGTCCATTCGACCCAGCATTTT
TRBV7-2	NA	NA	TRBJ2-7	CASSPMGGGTYEQYF	TGTGCCAGCAGCCCTATGGGTGGAGGGACCTACGAGCAGTACTTC
TRBV28	NA	NA	TRBJ2-7	CASSSWAPREQYF	TGTGCCAGCAGCTCCTGGGCCCCGCGAGAGCAGTACTTC
TRBV12-3/TRBV12-4	TRBD2	NA	TRBJ2-3	CASSPFGSGRSDTQYF	TGTGCCAGCAGTCCCTTTGGTAGCGGGAGATCAGATACGCAGTATTTT
TRBV12-3/TRBV12-4	NA	few	TRBJ1-1	CASSLGLPNTEAFF	TGTGCCAGCAGTTTAGGGCTGCCGAACACTGAAGCTTTCTTT
TRBV28	TRBD1	NA	TRBJ2-7	CASSIAGTGAYEQYF	TGTGCCAGCAGCATCGCCGGGACAGGGGCCTACGAGCAGTACTTC
TRBV15	TRBD1	NA	TRBJ1-1	CATSRVTGGFLDTEAFF	TGTGCCACCAGCAGAGTCACAGGGGGTTTCCTCGACACTGAAGCTTTCTTT
TRBV10-2	NA	many	TRBJ1-6	CASSAGFSSPLHF	TGCGCCAGCAGTGCCGGGTTCAGTTCACCCCTCCACTTT
TRBV4-3	TRBD1	NA	TRBJ1-2	CASSQDFRRQGVYGYTF	TGCGCCAGCAGCCAAGATTTCCGGAGACAGGGGGTCTATGGCTACACCTTC
TRBV12-3/TRBV12-4	NA	NA	TRBJ2-7	CASSPTPYEQYF	TGTGCCAGCAGCCCCACACCCTACGAGCAGTACTTC
TRBV5-1	NA	NA	TRBJ2-7	CASSLDPASSYEQYF	TGCGCCAGCAGCTTGGATCCGGCTAGCTCCTACGAGCAGTACTTC
TRBV12-3/TRBV12-4	TRBD1	many	TRBJ1-2	CASTSGTAYGYTF	TGTGCCAGCACCTCCGGGACAGCTTATGGCTACACCTTC
TRBV2	TRBD2	NA	TRBJ2-7	CASSETSGFSYEQYF	TGTGCCAGCAGTGAGACTAGCGGCTTCTCCTACGAGCAGTACTTC
TRBV7-6	TRBD2	few	TRBJ2-7	CASSLSGVGGLGEEQYF	TGTGCCAGCAGCTTAAGCGGGGTGGGAGGCCTCGGGGAAGAGCAGTACTTC
TRBV6-5	NA	few	TRBJ1-5	CASSYSREQPQHF	TGTGCCAGCAGTTACTCAAGGGAACAGCCCCAGCATTTT